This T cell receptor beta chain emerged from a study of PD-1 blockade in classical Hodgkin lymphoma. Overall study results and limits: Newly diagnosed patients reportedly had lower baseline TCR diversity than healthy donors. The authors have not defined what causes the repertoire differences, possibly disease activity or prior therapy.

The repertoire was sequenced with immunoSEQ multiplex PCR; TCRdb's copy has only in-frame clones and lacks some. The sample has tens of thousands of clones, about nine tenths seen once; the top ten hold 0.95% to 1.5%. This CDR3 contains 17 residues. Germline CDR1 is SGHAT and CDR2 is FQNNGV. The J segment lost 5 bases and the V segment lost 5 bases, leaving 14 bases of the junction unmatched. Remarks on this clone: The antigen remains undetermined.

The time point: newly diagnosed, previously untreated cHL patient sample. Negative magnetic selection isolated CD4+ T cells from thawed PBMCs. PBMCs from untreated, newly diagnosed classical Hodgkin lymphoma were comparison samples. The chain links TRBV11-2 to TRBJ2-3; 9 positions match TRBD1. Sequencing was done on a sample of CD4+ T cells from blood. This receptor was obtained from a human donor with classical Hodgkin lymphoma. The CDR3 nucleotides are TGTGCCAGCAGCACTCACCACGGGACAGGGAGGTTAGATACGCAGTATTTT. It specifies CASSTHHGTGRLDTQYF.